This T cell receptor beta chain was sequenced in a study of immune characterization of retroperitoneal liposarcoma. TCRdb analysed the PCR reads with MiXCR anew, one entry per CDR3 protein. Here the sample spans roughly 11,000 distinct CDR3 sequences, about 50% being singletons. This clonotype occurred a few times. The V gene's germline CDR1 is SGHNT and CDR2 YENEEA. This CDR3 contains 16 residues. V lost 1 base to trimming and J lost 7 bases; unmatched junction nucleotides: 13. The chain links TRBV11-3 to TRBJ2-7; the match to TRBD2 covers 7 bases. The TCR sequence derives from a female donor with retroperitoneal liposarcoma. The sample comprised tumor tissue. Here the CDR3 reads CASSLAWGGSHDEQYF. The CDR3 bases are TGTGCCAGCAGCTTAGCTTGGGGCGGGAGTCATGATGAGCAGTACTTC. Full variable domain (outside the CDR3, taken from reference TRBV11-3 and TRBJ2-7): EAGVVQSPRYKIIEKKQPVAFWCNPISGHNTLYWYLQNLGQGPELLIRYENEEAVDDSQLPKDRFSAERLKGVDSTLKIQPAELGDSAVYLCASSLAWGGSHDEQYFGPGTRLTVT.